A selection of T cell receptor beta chains follows, all from one sample in a study of response to subunit inactivated influenza vaccine. TCRdb fed the RT-PCR reads into MiXCR, producing one record per CDR3 protein. Of around 600,000 distinct CDR3 sequences in the sample, about 10% were seen once. The same data also contributed to another study, on T cells expressing NK-cell markers.

The specimen was PBMCs from blood, collected on the day of vaccination. These TCRs come from a man between 50 and 59 years old who received an inactivated influenza vaccine. CDR3s include the opening cysteine and the closing phenylalanine or tryptophan. D genes are given only for firm matches. Not every row has a clone size; where given, it reads once, few, many or a size class.

j_gene | abundance | v_gene | d_gene | len | CDR3nt | CDR3aa
TRBJ2-7 | few | TRBV11-1 | TRBD2 | 18 | TGTGCCAGCAGCTTAACCCCCCTAACTAGCGGAACCACCTACGAGCAGTACTTC | CASSLTPLTSGTTYEQYF
TRBJ1-3 | - | TRBV9 | - | 12 | TGTGCCAGCAGCGGCCTCGATCACACCATATATTTT | CASSGLDHTIYF
TRBJ1-1 | - | TRBV5-1 | - | 18 | TGCGCCAGCAGCAGATCTGGAGACTTCAAGGAGTCCCACACTGAAGCTTTCTTT | CASSRSGDFKESHTEAFF
TRBJ2-3 | few | TRBV7-9 | TRBD2 | 15 | TGTGCCAGCAGCTCCCAGCGGGAGAACACAGATACGCAGTATTTT | CASSSQRENTDTQYF
TRBJ2-7 | - | TRBV20-1 | TRBD1 | 15 | TGCAGTATTTCCGGTGGCTATGAGGGGGCAAACGAGCAGTACTTC | CSISGGYEGANEQYF
TRBJ2-3 | few | TRBV27 | - | 13 | TGTGCCAGCAGATCGACAGCCACAGATACGCAGTATTTT | CASRSTATDTQYF
TRBJ2-2 | few | TRBV5-1 | - | 16 | TGCGCCAGCAAGGTCCTTTCAGGGGCGAACACCGGGGAGCTGTTTTTT | CASKVLSGANTGELFF
TRBJ1-4 | - | TRBV11-1 | TRBD1 | 13 | TGTGCCAGCAGCTTCTCCGGGACAGGGCGACTGTTTTTT | CASSFSGTGRLFF
TRBJ2-7 | few | TRBV28 | - | 16 | TGTGCCAGCAGTTCCCCGGTAGGGATTAGGCCCTACGAGCAGTACTTC | CASSSPVGIRPYEQYF
TRBJ1-1 | many | TRBV28 | - | 16 | TGTGCCAGCAGGCCCCCCGGGACACACATGAACACTGAAGCTTTCTTT | CASRPPGTHMNTEAFF
TRBJ2-2 | few | TRBV5-5 | TRBD2 | 15 | TGTGCCAGCAGCTTCACTAGCGGGAGAACCGGGGAGCTGTTTTTT | CASSFTSGRTGELFF
TRBJ2-4 | many | TRBV29-1 | - | 14 | TGCAGCGTTCGTGGACACCTAGCCAAAAACATTCAGTACTTC | CSVRGHLAKNIQYF
TRBJ2-1 | - | TRBV6-5 | TRBD2 | 16 | TGTGCCAGCAGTTCCCACAGCGGGGGGGCCTACAATGAGCAGTTCTTC | CASSSHSGGAYNEQFF
TRBJ1-5 | few | TRBV12-3/TRBV12-4 | - | 15 | TGTGCCAGCAGTTTAGGAGGGAACAGCAATCAGCCCCAGCATTTT | CASSLGGNSNQPQHF
TRBJ2-7 | many | TRBV15 | TRBD1 | 16 | TGTGCCACCAGCAGGGGCGTCGGGACAGGGGGCTACGAGCAGTACTTC | CATSRGVGTGGYEQYF
TRBJ1-2 | - | TRBV2 | - | 13 | TGTGCCAGCAGCGGAGGCAGGACTTATGGCTACACCTTC | CASSGGRTYGYTF
TRBJ2-5 | many | TRBV28 | TRBD1 | 15 | TGTGCCAGCAGAATGCAGGGACAGGGACAAGAGACCCAGTACTTC | CASRMQGQGQETQYF
TRBJ2-5 | few | TRBV28 | - | 15 | TGTGCCAGCAGCCCCTTAGTTGCGGGGCAAGAGACCCAGTACTTC | CASSPLVAGQETQYF
TRBJ2-3 | few | TRBV12-3/TRBV12-4 | TRBD2 | 16 | TGTGCCAGCAGTGCGCCGGGACTAGCGCTGCCAGATACGCAGTATTTT | CASSAPGLALPDTQYF
TRBJ1-3 | - | TRBV3-1 | - | 15 | TGTGCCAGCAGCCAAGTATATGGGCTTGGAAACACCATATATTTT | CASSQVYGLGNTIYF
TRBJ2-5 | - | TRBV5-1 | TRBD2 | 16 | TGCGCCAGCAGCCCGACTAGCGGGATAGCACGCGAGACCCAGTACTTC | CASSPTSGIARETQYF
TRBJ2-1 | - | TRBV24-1 | - | 12 | TGTGCCACTTCTTATCTAAGTGGTGAGCAGTTCTTC | CATSYLSGEQFF
TRBJ2-5 | many | TRBV27 | TRBD1 | 13 | TGTGCCAGCAGTTTTGACAGGGCGGTGACCCAGTACTTC | CASSFDRAVTQYF
TRBJ1-4 | few | TRBV6-1 | - | 14 | TGTGCCAGCTTGGCGGGGCGGACTAATGAAAAACTGTTTTTT | CASLAGRTNEKLFF
TRBJ2-6 | - | TRBV7-3 | - | 15 | TGTGCCAGCTTCGACAGGAGGGCTGGGGCCAACGTCCTGACTTTC | CASFDRRAGANVLTF
TRBJ2-1 | - | TRBV7-6 | TRBD1 | 18 | TGTGCCAGCAGCCCTAGAGGGGTAGACAGGGGTGGAGGCAATGAGCAGTTCTTC | CASSPRGVDRGGGNEQFF
TRBJ2-7 | - | TRBV7-8 | - | 16 | TGTGCCAGCAGCACCTCGGACTATATGAGCTCCTACGAGCAGTACTTC | CASSTSDYMSSYEQYF
TRBJ1-1 | - | TRBV5-1 | TRBD1 | 15 | TGCGCCAGCAGCCCCCAGGGGGCGTCGAACACTGAAGCTTTCTTT | CASSPQGASNTEAFF
TRBJ2-6 | - | TRBV6-2/TRBV6-3 | - | 14 | TGTGCCAGCAAATTCAGCTCTGGGGCCAACGTCCTGACTTTC | CASKFSSGANVLTF
TRBJ2-1 | - | TRBV9 | - | 13 | TGTGCCAGCAGCGTAGTGCCCGAGGGTGAGCAGTTCTTC | CASSVVPEGEQFF
TRBJ1-4 | - | TRBV12-3/TRBV12-4 | TRBD1 | 19 | TGTGCCAGCAGTTCGGACAGGGGGACTCTACGGGCCAATAATGAAAAACTGTTTTTT | CASSSDRGTLRANNEKLFF
TRBJ2-7 | - | TRBV28 | - | 13 | TGTGCCAGCAGGAGGGACTTCCTCTACGAGCAGTACTTC | CASRRDFLYEQYF
TRBJ2-5 | many | TRBV7-2 | - | 16 | TGTGCCAGCAGCTTAAGTTTGACCCTAGGTTGGGAGACCCAGTACTTC | CASSLSLTLGWETQYF
TRBJ2-6 | few | TRBV4-2 | TRBD1 | 21 | TGTGCCAGCAGCCAAGAAGGTCCAGGGGGCCTGGCGAGCTCTGGGGCCAACGTCCTGACTTTC | CASSQEGPGGLASSGANVLTF
TRBJ2-7 | few | TRBV5-1 | TRBD2 | 17 | TGCGCCAGCAGCTTAGGACTAGCGGGAACCATAGGCTACGAGCAGTACTTC | CASSLGLAGTIGYEQYF
TRBJ2-3 | - | TRBV5-1 | TRBD2 | 18 | TGCGCCAGCAGCTTGGATATAAGACTAGCCGACAGCACAGATACGCAGTATTTT | CASSLDIRLADSTDTQYF
TRBJ1-5 | few | TRBV28 | - | 10 | TGTGCCAGCAGTACGCAGCCCCAGCATTTT | CASSTQPQHF
TRBJ2-7 | many | TRBV7-9 | TRBD1 | 14 | TGTGCCAGCAGAACCGGGACAGGGGACAACGAGCAGTACTTC | CASRTGTGDNEQYF
TRBJ2-1 | - | TRBV28 | - | 14 | TGTGCCAGCAGTTACGAGGGGCTATACAATGAGCAGTTCTTC | CASSYEGLYNEQFF
TRBJ2-7 | few | TRBV5-1 | - | 15 | TGCGCCAGCAGCTTAAGGGGCCCAACATTATACGAGCAGTACTTC | CASSLRGPTLYEQYF
TRBJ2-2 | many | TRBV4-1 | - | 15 | TGCGCCAGCAGCCAAGAAGGCAGGGGAGGGGGGGAGCTGTTTTTT | CASSQEGRGGGELFF
TRBJ2-7 | many | TRBV20-1 | TRBD2 | 12 | TGCAGTGCTAGTACTAGCGGCTACGAGCAGTACTTC | CSASTSGYEQYF
TRBJ2-7 | once | TRBV7-2 | - | 15 | TGTGCCAGCAGCCTAGTGGGCACTACCGCCTACGAGCAGTACTTC | CASSLVGTTAYEQYF
TRBJ1-5 | - | TRBV20-1 | TRBD1 | 16 | TGCAGTGCTAGATTAGACAGGGGCGATAGCAATCAGCCCCAGCATTTT | CSARLDRGDSNQPQHF
TRBJ2-5 | - | TRBV6-1 | - | 15 | TGTGCCAGCAGGACGAGTCGCGGGAACCAAGAGACCCAGTACTTC | CASRTSRGNQETQYF
TRBJ2-3 | - | TRBV5-1 | - | 16 | TGCGCCAGCAGCTTGGTTTTAGCGGAGACCACAGATACGCAGTATTTT | CASSLVLAETTDTQYF
TRBJ2-1 | few | TRBV29-1 | TRBD2 | 15 | TGCAGCGTGGCGGGACTAGCGGGACCCTACAATGAGCAGTTCTTC | CSVAGLAGPYNEQFF